Sequencing of this T cell receptor beta chain was carried out in a study of T-cell reconstitution after alpha-beta-depleted transplantation in children. Unique molecular identifiers were used in preparing the TCRbeta library. TCRdb reanalysed the PCR reads using MiXCR and keeps one entry per CDR3 protein. Here the sample spans fewer than 500,000 distinct CDR3 sequences, 43% being singletons. With respect to this clonotype: What it binds is unknown.

Study results and limitations: When one year had passed after transplant, most T-cell counts and diversity came from newly produced T cells. In patients about two months after transplant, alpha-beta T cells reportedly arose from several hundred expanded graft clones.

Germline-derived CDR1 and CDR2 are SGHTA and FQGNSA. V was trimmed by 2 bases and J by 3 bases, leaving 13 bases between them. CDR3 length equals 15 residues. This material consisted of PBMCs, taken before TCRalphabeta/CD19-depleted stem cell transplant. The chain employs TRBV7-2 and TRBJ1-1; D is unresolved. The source of this sequence is a girl aged 2-10 years with aplastic anemia, due to receive a stem cell transplant. CDR3 sequence (DNA): TGTGCCAGCAGCTTATTTATTGGGTCGGACACTGAAGCTTTCTTT. Translation: CASSLFIGSDTEAFF.